This T cell receptor (beta chain) was identified in a study of OX40 agonist ivuxolimab in advanced cancers. The V and J ends lost 0 bases and 2 bases respectively, with 11 bases between them. CDR1 and CDR2 from the germline V gene are LGHNA and YSLEER. This CDR3 is built from 15 residues. Using immunoSEQ multiplex PCR, the repertoire was profiled, and TCRdb retains in-frame clones only, with some absent. This sample has about 77,000 clones, with 94% found just once. This TCR derives from an adult with an advanced solid tumor such as melanoma, head and neck, liver or kidney cancer. The V gene is TRBV4-3, the J gene TRBJ2-7; unclear D gene. The sequences come from CD4+ or CD8+ T cells sorted from blood, collected in a trial of the OX40 agonist ivuxolimab. The CDR3 nucleotides read TGCGCCAGCAGCCAAGATCGTGGCAGCCCCTACGAGCAGTACTTC. It encodes CASSQDRGSPYEQYF.